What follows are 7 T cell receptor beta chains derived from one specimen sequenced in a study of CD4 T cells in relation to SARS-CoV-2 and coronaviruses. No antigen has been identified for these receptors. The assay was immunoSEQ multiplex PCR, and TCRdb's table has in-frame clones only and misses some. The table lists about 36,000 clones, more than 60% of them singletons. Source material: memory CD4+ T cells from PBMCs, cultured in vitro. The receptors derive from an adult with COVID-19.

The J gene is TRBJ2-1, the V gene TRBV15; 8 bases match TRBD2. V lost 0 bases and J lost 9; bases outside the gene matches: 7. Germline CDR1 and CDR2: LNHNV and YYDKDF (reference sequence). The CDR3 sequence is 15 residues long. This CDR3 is CATSRDTGGPGEQFF. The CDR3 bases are TGTGCCACCAGCAGAGATACGGGAGGGCCTGGTGAGCAGTTCTTC.

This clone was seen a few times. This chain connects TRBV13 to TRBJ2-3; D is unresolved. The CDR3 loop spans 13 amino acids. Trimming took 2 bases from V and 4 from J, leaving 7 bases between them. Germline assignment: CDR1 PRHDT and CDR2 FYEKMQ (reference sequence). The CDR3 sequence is CASSLRSPDTQYF. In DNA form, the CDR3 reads TGTGCCAGCAGCTTACGCTCCCCAGATACGCAGTATTTT. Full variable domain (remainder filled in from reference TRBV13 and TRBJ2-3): AAGVIQSPRHLIKEKRETATLKCYPIPRHDTVYWYQQGPGQDPQFLISFYEKMQSDKGSIPDRFSAQQFSDYHSELNMSSLELGDSALYFCASSLRSPDTQYFGPGTRLTVL.

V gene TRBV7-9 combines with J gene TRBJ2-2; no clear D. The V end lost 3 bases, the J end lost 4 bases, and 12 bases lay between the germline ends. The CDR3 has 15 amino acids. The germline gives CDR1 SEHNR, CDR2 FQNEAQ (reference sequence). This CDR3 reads CASSFRRAATGELFF. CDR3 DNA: TGTGCCAGCAGCTTTAGAAGGGCGGCCACCGGGGAGCTGTTTTTT.

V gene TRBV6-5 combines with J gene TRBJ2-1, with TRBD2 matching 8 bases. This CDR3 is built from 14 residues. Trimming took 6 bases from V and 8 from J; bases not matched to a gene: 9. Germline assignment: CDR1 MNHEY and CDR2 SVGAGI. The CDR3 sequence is CASRTGTSVDEQFF. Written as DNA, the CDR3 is TGTGCCAGCAGAACCGGGACTAGTGTCGATGAGCAGTTCTTC.

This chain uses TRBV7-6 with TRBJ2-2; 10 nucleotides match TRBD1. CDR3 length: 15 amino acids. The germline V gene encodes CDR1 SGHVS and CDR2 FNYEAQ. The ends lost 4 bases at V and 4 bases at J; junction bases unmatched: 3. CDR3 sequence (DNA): TGTGCCAGCAGCTCCGGGACAGGGGCCACCGGGGAGCTGTTTTTT. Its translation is CASSSGTGATGELFF.

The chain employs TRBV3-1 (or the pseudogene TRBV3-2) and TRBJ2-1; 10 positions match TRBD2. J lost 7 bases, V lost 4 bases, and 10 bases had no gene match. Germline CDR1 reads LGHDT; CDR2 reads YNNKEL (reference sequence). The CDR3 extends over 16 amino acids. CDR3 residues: CASSPNRGLAVNEQFF. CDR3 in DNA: TGTGCCAGCAGCCCCAATCGAGGACTAGCGGTTAATGAGCAGTTCTTC.

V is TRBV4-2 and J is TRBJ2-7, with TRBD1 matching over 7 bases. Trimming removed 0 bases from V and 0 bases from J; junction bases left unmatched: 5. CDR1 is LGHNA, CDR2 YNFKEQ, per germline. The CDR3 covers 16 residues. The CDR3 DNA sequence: TGTGCCAGCAGCCAAGACCGGGACAGTCCCTCCTACGAGCAGTACTTC. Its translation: CASSQDRDSPSYEQYF.